This record concerns one T cell receptor beta chain sequence. The antigen remains undetermined. Described time point: cycle 4 day 1 (C4D1), after five to seven weeks of nivolumab. Autologous stem cell transplantation was followed by relapse in every patient, and brentuximab vedotin exposure varied. The data stem from a study of PD-1 blockade in classical Hodgkin lymphoma. Study-wide results and limits: Sources of repertoire differences remain undefined, possibly disease activity or prior therapy. Relapsed/refractory patients reportedly had lower baseline diversity than newly diagnosed patients. CD4+ but not CD8+ TCR diversity rose significantly by C4D1. Baseline diversity was lower in partial responders and progressors than complete responders.

Germline V gene data show CDR1 as MNHEY and CDR2 as SVGAGI. The CDR3 is 15 amino acids. V lost 0 bases, J lost 5 bases, and 5 bases stayed unmatched. Assay used: immunoSEQ multiplex PCR; TCRdb lists only in-frame clones, some missing. This sample has about 31,000 clones, with around 81% found just once. The sequence came from a human donor with classical Hodgkin lymphoma. The gene calls are TRBV6-5 and TRBJ1-1; 8 bases are shared with TRBD1. The input for sequencing was peripheral blood mononuclear cells (PBMCs), taken before the fourth cycle of nivolumab. Written as DNA, the CDR3 is TGTGCCAGCAGTTACTCCAGGGGGCGAGGTACTGAAGCTTTCTTT. Protein: CASSYSRGRGTEAFF.